These T cell receptor beta chains were read from a single sample in a study of cytomegalovirus exposure and HLA in healthy donors. Profiled with immunoSEQ multiplex PCR; TCRdb holds only in-frame clones, not every one. The data hold around 150,000 clones, with around four fifths observed a single time. The sample was PBMCs. All receptors come from a man under 40 in good health. Both conserved end residues are trimmed from each CDR3. The D gene is left open where the match is weak.

>TRBD1|TRBV9
ASSAGGWEETQY
>-|TRBV6-5
ASRQPPDTQY
>-|TRBV28
ASSLASRGYT
>-|TRBV11-3
ASSPHHPASYEQY
>-|TRBV19
ASSHRPTEGNEQF
>-|TRBV15
ATGLVNTGELF
>-|TRBV27
ASSLHGGSNQPQH
>-|TRBV5-6
ASSLGRSYEAF
>TRBD2|TRBV2
ASRILTSGTKNIQY
>-|TRBV6-5
ASSFDSELGWELF